This T cell receptor beta chain was sequenced for a study of shared clonotypes between healthy human individuals. This CDR3 is 15 amino acids long. Germline-derived CDR1 and CDR2 are KGHSH and LQKENI. The V end lost 0 bases, the J end lost 5 bases, and 13 bases lay between the germline ends. Assay: immunoSEQ multiplex PCR; the TCRdb copy retains only in-frame clones and omits some. The repertoire holds around 1.6 million clones, with 98% as singletons. The chain couples TRBV18 to TRBJ2-5; maybe TRBD2 (6 bases). The sequence was collected from a man aged 25 to 45 in good health. The sample comprised naive CD4+ T cells sorted from blood. Subset described: CD45RA+ positively selected. The CDR3 loop reads CASSPPWQEGETQYF. The CDR3 bases are TGTGCCAGCTCACCACCATGGCAGGAGGGGGAGACCCAGTACTTC.